Presented here are 26 T cell receptor beta chains from one specimen sequenced in a study of beta chain features in type 1 diabetes. Study-wide results and caveats: Researchers report that Type 1 diabetes patients had moderately but significantly shorter TCRB CDR3s across all four CD4+ subsets.

Their target antigens are unknown. Reverse transcribing all isolated RNA meant expressed TCRB transcripts were sequenced. Assay used: immunoSEQ multiplex PCR; TCRdb lists only in-frame clones, some missing. In the table there are roughly 50,000 clones, under 50% of which are singletons. The sequenced material came from Tregs from blood. Receptor source: a young man with type 1 diabetes.

A remark on this clone: Other DNA sequences in this sample translate to the same CDR3. J is TRBJ2-5 and V is TRBV27, with D possibly TRBD2 on 7 matching bases. Trimming cost V 2 bases and J 2 bases, with 9 bases left between them. CDR3 length: 14 residues. Looked up from germline, CDR1 is MNHEY and CDR2 is SMNVEV (reference sequence). CDR3 region: CASSLGRGQETQYF. The CDR3 coding sequence is TGTGCCAGCAGTTTAGGGAGGGGGCAAGAGACCCAGTACTTC.

The rearrangement links TRBV7-2 to TRBJ1-1; tentatively, D is TRBD1 (6 bases). Germline V gene lookup returns CDR1 SGHTA and CDR2 FQGNSA. The V and J ends lost 2 bases and 5 bases respectively, with 6 bases between them. CDR3 length: 12 residues. CDR3 sequence (DNA): TGTGCCAGCAGCTTAAGGGGGACTGAAGCTTTCTTT. Amino acid sequence: CASSLRGTEAFF.

This chain joins TRBV5-5 and TRBJ2-1; 10 nucleotides line up with TRBD2. Germline CDR1 is SGHKS and CDR2 is YYEKEE (reference sequence). This CDR3 comprises 17 residues. V lost 0 bases to trimming and J lost 3 bases; unmatched junction nucleotides: 6. CDR3 sequence (DNA): TGTGCCAGCAGCTTGGCCCAACTAGCGGGATACTACAATGAGCAGTTCTTC. Its translation is CASSLAQLAGYYNEQFF. Full variable domain (rest looked up from reference TRBV5-5 and TRBJ2-1): DAGVTQSPTHLIKTRGQQVTLRCSPISGHKSVSWYQQVLGQGPQFIFQYYEKEERGRGNFPDRFSARQFPNYSSELNVNALLLGDSALYLCASSLAQLAGYYNEQFFGPGTRLTVL.

The V and J genes are TRBV2 and TRBJ2-5; TRBD2 agrees at 9 bases. The CDR3 loop spans 14 amino acids. Germline values: CDR1 SNHLY, CDR2 FYNNEI. V gave up 3 bases and J gave up 7 bases; unmatched junction bases: 6. The CDR3 DNA is TGTGCCAGCAGTGAGGGACTAGCACACGCGACCCAGTACTTC. It yields the protein CASSEGLAHATQYF. Variable domain in full (rest from reference TRBV2 and TRBJ2-5): EPEVTQTPSHQVTQMGQEVILRCVPISNHLYFYWYRQILGQKVEFLVSFYNNEISEKSEIFDDQFSVERPDGSNFTLKIRSTKLEDSAMYFCASSEGLAHATQYFGPGTRLLVL.

This chain uses TRBV6-1 with TRBJ2-2; 7 nucleotides agree with TRBD1. The CDR3 is 14 amino acids. The junction had 2 bases not matched to a gene; V was cut back by 5 bases and J by 2 bases. Germline lookup yields CDR1 MNHNS and CDR2 SASEGT. The CDR3 DNA is TGTGCCAGCAGTAAGGGGGCAAACACCGGGGAGCTGTTTTTT. As protein: CASSKGANTGELFF.

This chain uses TRBV10-2 with TRBJ2-5; possible D gene TRBD1, 5 bases. The J call is in doubt because the DNA end fits TRBJ2-7 better. CDR3 length: 13 residues. Germline values: CDR1 WSHSY, CDR2 SAAADI. The CDR3 protein is CASSGRQTYEQYF. Written as DNA, the CDR3 is TGCGCCAGCAGTGGTCGACAGACCTACGAGCAGTACTTC.

The chain carries TRBV5-1 and TRBJ1-1; D not resolved. The CDR3 runs to 15 residues. CDR1 and CDR2 from the germline V gene are SGHRS and YFSETQ. V lost 4 bases and J lost 0, with 13 bases in between. CDR3 bases: TGCGCCAGCAGCCCATGGGGAGCCATGAACACTGAAGCTTTCTTT. Amino acids: CASSPWGAMNTEAFF.

The chain carries TRBV28 and TRBJ2-7; a weak D match, TRBD2 (5 bases). Trimming left V 7 bases short and J 1 base short, with 11 bases between. Germline values: CDR1 MDHEN, CDR2 SYDVKM. This CDR3 contains 13 residues. CDR3 residues: CASTPGMSYEQYF. The CDR3 DNA sequence: TGTGCCAGCACCCCGGGGATGTCCTACGAGCAGTACTTC.

This chain connects TRBV28 to TRBJ1-1; tentatively, D is TRBD1 (6 bases). Trimming removed 5 bases from V and 10 bases from J, with 17 bases in between. The length of the CDR3 is 13 residues. Germline V gene lookup returns CDR1 MDHEN and CDR2 SYDVKM. In DNA form, the CDR3 reads TGTGCCAGCAGTCCGGCAGGGGCGAAATCAGCTTTCTTT. Protein product: CASSPAGAKSAFF.

This clone was counted only a few times. The chain has TRBV4-2 and TRBJ2-3; 9 nucleotides agree with TRBD2. The CDR3 has 17 residues. Germline V gene lookup returns CDR1 LGHNA and CDR2 YNFKEQ. J lost 1 base, V lost 5 bases, and 10 bases had no gene match. Here the CDR3 reads CASSFAGGGSGTDTQYF. In DNA, the CDR3 is TGTGCCAGCAGCTTCGCGGGAGGGGGGTCTGGCACAGATACGCAGTATTTT.

This clone has a handful of counts. This sample includes further DNA sequences coding for the same CDR3. V gene TRBV7-9 combines with J gene TRBJ2-2, with 10 bases that match TRBD1. Trimming removed 5 bases from V and 6 bases from J; junction bases left unmatched: 9. Germline V gene sequence: CDR1 SEHNR, CDR2 FQNEAQ (reference sequence). This CDR3 is built from 16 residues. CDR3 sequence (DNA): TGTGCCAGCAGCGCAAAAAGGGACAGGGGTGCCGGGGAGCTGTTTTTT. It is translated as CASSAKRDRGAGELFF.

This rearrangement joins TRBV5-6 to TRBJ2-7, with D possibly TRBD2 on 6 matching bases. Per the germline V gene, CDR1 is SGHDT and CDR2 is YYEEEE. With 6 bases removed from V and 6 bases from J, the gap between germline ends came to 10 bases. The CDR3 runs 11 residues. Here the CDR3 DNA reads TGTGCCAGCACAGCCGGGGGCGAGCAGTACTTC. This sequence encodes CASTAGGEQYF. The whole variable domain, filled in from reference TRBV5-6 and TRBJ2-7, reads DAGVTQSPTHLIKTRGQQVTLRCSPKSGHDTVSWYQQALGQGPQFIFQYYEEEERQRGNFPDRFSGHQFPNYSSELNVNALLLGDSALYLCASTAGGEQYFGPGTRLTVT.

Here the CDR3 reads CAIRQTSGNSYEQYF. In nucleotides, the CDR3 is TGTGCCATCAGGCAGACTAGCGGGAACTCCTACGAGCAGTACTTC. The genes are TRBV10-3 and TRBJ2-7, with 11 positions matching TRBD2. Germline lookup yields CDR1 ENHRY and CDR2 SYGVKD. The CDR3 has 15 residues. J was trimmed by 0 bases and V by 6 bases; bases with no gene match: 4.

The rearrangement uses TRBV13 and TRBJ2-1; 9 positions match TRBD2. Germline values: CDR1 PRHDT, CDR2 FYEKMQ (reference sequence). V trimming: 0 bases; J trimming: 7 bases; junction bases outside the gene matches: 7. This CDR3 has 16 amino acids. The CDR3 protein is CASSLGSGRSGNEQFF. The CDR3 DNA follows: TGTGCCAGCAGCTTAGGAAGCGGGAGGAGTGGGAATGAGCAGTTCTTC. The entire variable domain, with the rest obtained from reference TRBV13 and TRBJ2-1, is as follows: AAGVIQSPRHLIKEKRETATLKCYPIPRHDTVYWYQQGPGQDPQFLISFYEKMQSDKGSIPDRFSAQQFSDYHSELNMSSLELGDSALYFCASSLGSGRSGNEQFFGPGTRLTVL.

This clone has only one observation. Because the CDR3 is missing its conserved closing phenylalanine or tryptophan, this is likely a read error. This chain joins TRBV28 and TRBJ1-2, with no clear D. V shed 11 bases and J shed 0 bases, with 16 bases lying between them. The CDR3 spans 14 residues. Germline loops: CDR1 MDHEN, CDR2 SYDVKM. The CDR3 DNA follows: TGTGCCGGAAGCAGTGGCAGGACTAACTATGGCTACACCTCC. Its protein is CAGSSGRTNYGYTS.

The V and J genes are TRBV7-3 and TRBJ2-2; D ambiguous. Trimming shortened V by 2 bases and J by 3 bases, and 7 bases separated the two germline ends. This CDR3 contains 14 residues. Germline CDR1 and CDR2: SGHTA and FQGTGA. Here the CDR3 reads CASSLVAYTGELFF. CDR3 bases: TGTGCCAGCAGCTTAGTAGCTTACACCGGGGAGCTGTTTTTT. The full variable domain, with the rest looked up from reference TRBV7-3 and TRBJ2-2, is GAGVSQTPSNKVTEKGKYVELRCDPISGHTALYWYRQSLGQGPEFLIYFQGTGAADDSGLPNDRFFAVRPEGSVSTLKIQRTERGDSAVYLCASSLVAYTGELFFGEGSRLTVL.

The chain combines TRBV7-9 with TRBJ1-1, with 9 bases matching TRBD1. The CDR3 contains 14 residues. J gave up 10 bases and V 0 bases, and 6 bases lay outside the gene matches. Germline V gives CDR1 SEHNR, CDR2 FQNEAQ (reference sequence). DNA of the CDR3: TGTGCCAGCAGCTTAGCGGGACAGGGAGAAGGAGCTTTCTTT. Its translation: CASSLAGQGEGAFF.

This clone was counted between two and nine times. The V call is TRBV6-5, the J call TRBJ1-1; D gene ambiguous. V was cut by 2 bases and J by 6 bases, with 7 bases left in between. In germline, CDR1 is MNHEY, CDR2 SVGAGI. This CDR3 spans 12 amino acids. CDR3 DNA: TGTGCCAGCAGTTACGCGGGCTCTGAAGCTTTCTTT. Protein product: CASSYAGSEAFF.

This clone has just a few counts. This sequence joins TRBV27 and TRBJ2-7, with TRBD1 matching 8 bases. The CDR3 is 14 amino acids. Germline loops: CDR1 MNHEY, CDR2 SMNVEV (reference sequence). Trimming took 4 bases from V and 3 from J; bases not matched to a gene: 5. In DNA form, the CDR3 reads TGTGCCAGCAGTTACCGACAGGGGTACTACGAGCAGTACTTC. Protein sequence: CASSYRQGYYEQYF.

This clone was observed a few times. This chain uses TRBV7-2 with TRBJ2-7, with a tentative D call TRBD1 (6 bases). The germline CDR1 and CDR2 sequences are SGHTA and FQGNSA. Trimming took 4 bases from V and 0 from J, leaving 10 bases between them. This CDR3 comprises 14 residues. Written as DNA, the CDR3 is TGTGCCAGCAGCTCAGGACAGAGCTCCTACGAGCAGTACTTC. Its translation is CASSSGQSSYEQYF.

The chain combines TRBV27 with TRBJ1-2; TRBD1 aligns across 7 bases. Unmatched junction bases numbered 4, after V lost 2 bases and J lost 4 bases. The CDR3 totals 14 residues. Looked up from germline, CDR1 is MNHEY and CDR2 is SMNVEV (reference sequence). The CDR3 DNA sequence: TGTGCCAGCAGTTTAAGGGGGCTCCCCTATGGCTACACCTTC. Its translation is CASSLRGLPYGYTF.

This clone was detected a few times. The gene calls are TRBV10-3 and TRBJ1-4; 9 bases are shared with TRBD1. CDR1 ENHRY and CDR2 SYGVKD come from the germline V gene. V shed 11 bases, J shed 3 bases, and the junction held 7 bases outside the gene matches. The CDR3 has 14 residues. This chain's CDR3 is CAATGGLANEKLFF. CDR3 nucleotides: TGTGCCGCCACAGGGGGCTTGGCTAATGAAAAACTGTTTTTT.

A few counts support this clone. The chain carries TRBV7-3 and TRBJ2-2; TRBD1 might be the D (7 bases). The CDR3 length is 15 residues. V was cut by 2 bases and J by 1 base, with 8 bases left in between. Germline assignment: CDR1 SGHTA and CDR2 FQGTGA. CDR3 nucleotide sequence: TGTGCCAGCAGCTTACAGGGGGGGAACACCGGGGAGCTGTTTTTT. Translated: CASSLQGGNTGELFF.

CDR3 protein: CASSSWTSPEQYF. The CDR3 coding sequence is TGTGCCAGCAGTTCGTGGACTAGTCCCGAGCAGTACTTC. The J gene is TRBJ2-7, the V gene TRBV28, with 7 nucleotides matching TRBD2. Germline-derived CDR1 and CDR2 are MDHEN and SYDVKM. V shed 4 bases and J 6 bases; nucleotides not matched to a gene: 6. The CDR3 is 13 amino acids.

The chain couples TRBV9 to TRBJ2-7; the match to TRBD1 covers 7 bases. Germline-derived CDR1 and CDR2 are SGDLS and YYNGEE. The CDR3 sequence is 14 residues long. V dropped 4 bases and J dropped 5; count of bases not matched to a gene: 9. The CDR3 DNA reads as TGTGCCAGCAGCAAACGACAGGGATCAAACGAGCAGTACTTC. Amino acid sequence: CASSKRQGSNEQYF. The entire variable domain, with the rest obtained from reference TRBV9 and TRBJ2-7, is as follows: DSGVTQTPKHLITATGQRVTLRCSPRSGDLSVYWYQQSLDQGLQFLIQYYNGEERAKGNILERFSAQQFPDLHSELNLSSLELGDSALYFCASSKRQGSNEQYFGPGTRLTVT.

The chain employs TRBV5-4 and TRBJ1-2, with unresolved D. Germline CDR1 reads SGHNT; CDR2 reads YYREEE (reference sequence). V lost 4 bases to trimming and J lost 8 bases, with 15 bases between them. The length of the CDR3 is 13 residues. The CDR3 region is CASSLGGPGGYTF. Here the CDR3 DNA reads TGTGCCAGCAGCCTAGGAGGACCCGGGGGCTACACCTTC.